These 21 T cell receptor beta chains were sequenced from one sample in a study of CD8 T cells in Susac syndrome. After extraction with the RNeasy kit, about 0.45 to 1 ug of the RNA was reverse transcribed using random hexamers. TCRdb ran MiXCR on the immunoSEQ multiplex PCR reads and lists one entry per CDR3 protein. The profile shows about 200,000 distinct CDR3 sequences, 90% to 95% of them singletons. Sample: CD4+ T cells from PBMCs. The receptors come from a human donor in good health.

The chain employs TRBV29-1 and TRBJ1-2; D remains ambiguous. V lost 3 bases, J lost 4 bases, and 12 bases lay in between. The CDR3 is 13 amino acids. The germline V gene encodes CDR1 SQVTM and CDR2 ANQGSEA. Here the CDR3 DNA reads TGCAGCGTTGAGATATACAGCTCCTATGGCTACACCTTC. This translates into CSVEIYSSYGYTF.

The rearrangement links TRBV24-1 to TRBJ2-1, with D possibly TRBD1 on 6 matching bases. The CDR3 has 15 amino acids. V dropped 2 bases and J dropped 6 bases, with 13 bases sitting between them. CDR1 is KGHDR, CDR2 SFDVKD, per germline. The CDR3 sequence is CATSDSLTGPNEQFF. In DNA form, the CDR3 reads TGTGCCACCAGTGATTCCCTGACAGGCCCCAATGAGCAGTTCTTC.

This clonotype has a single count. The genes are TRBV14 and TRBJ2-3; 10 bases fit TRBD1. The CDR3 covers 14 residues. The germline V gene encodes CDR1 SGHDN and CDR2 FVKESK. The trim removed 4 bases at V and 6 bases at J, leaving 4 bases unmatched. The CDR3 nucleotides read TGTGCCAGCAGCCGTTGGACAGGGGGTGATACGCAGTATTTT. This sequence encodes CASSRWTGGDTQYF. Using reference TRBV14 and TRBJ2-3 for the parts outside the CDR3, the full variable domain is EAGVTQFPSHSVIEKGQTVTLRCDPISGHDNLYWYRRVMGKEIKFLLHFVKESKQDESGMPNNRFLAERTGGTYSTLKVQPAELEDSGVYFCASSRWTGGDTQYFGPGTRLTVL.

In this sample, this clonotype turned up a few times. The chain is built from TRBV12-3 or TRBV12-4 and TRBJ2-5, with a tentative D call TRBD2 (5 bases). The CDR3 length is 14 residues. Trimming removed 1 base at V and 0 bases at J, with 6 bases between. The CDR3 DNA sequence: TGTGCCAGCAGTTTAGGGACTCACCAAGAGACCCAGTACTTC. This sequence encodes CASSLGTHQETQYF.

The chain employs TRBV20-1 and TRBJ1-6; no firm D call. Trimming removed 0 bases at V and 3 bases at J, with 3 bases between. Germline V gene sequence: CDR1 DFQATT, CDR2 SNEGSKA (reference sequence). The CDR3 is made up of 13 amino acids. CDR3: CSARDSYNSPLHF. The CDR3 region has the DNA TGCAGTGCTAGAGACAGCTATAATTCACCCCTCCACTTT.

CDR3 in DNA: TGCAGCGTTGGGGGATCCGATCAGCCCCAGCATTTT. This codes for CSVGGSDQPQHF. The gene calls are TRBV29-1 and TRBJ1-5; D ambiguous. The CDR3 sequence is 12 residues long. The V gene lost 4 bases and the J gene lost 5 bases, with 9 bases spanning the gap. CDR1 SQVTM and CDR2 ANQGSEA come from the germline V gene.

The J gene is TRBJ1-1, the V gene TRBV21-1. TRBV21-1 is an annotated pseudogene. The CDR3 totals 13 residues. CDR3 protein: CASSKGEGTEAFF. The CDR3 DNA follows: TGTGCCAGCAGCAAAGGGGAGGGCACTGAAGCTTTCTTT.

The chain joins TRBV27 to TRBJ2-7, with D perhaps matching TRBD1 (5 bases). V was clipped by 3 bases and J by 3 bases, with 9 bases between them. CDR1 is MNHEY and CDR2 is SMNVEV in the germline V gene (reference sequence). The CDR3 runs 13 residues. Written as DNA, the CDR3 is TGTGCCAGCAGTTTGGGGCAGGTCTACGAGCAGTACTTC. Translating it yields CASSLGQVYEQYF.

This sequence joins TRBV10-3 and TRBJ2-5, with 12 bases matching TRBD2. CDR1 is ENHRY and CDR2 is SYGVKD in the germline V gene. Unmatched junction bases numbered 5, after V lost 5 bases and J lost 4 bases. The CDR3 contains 15 residues. In DNA form, the CDR3 reads TGTGCCATCAGTTCAACGGGACTAGCGGGAGAGACCCAGTACTTC. Translation: CAISSTGLAGETQYF.

The chain couples TRBV12-3 or TRBV12-4 to TRBJ1-1; 8 bases match TRBD1. This CDR3 is built from 14 residues. J lost 6 bases, V lost 6 bases, and 9 bases had no gene match. The CDR3 nucleotides are TGTGCCAGCAGCGCAGGGGGCGCAACGCCTGAAGCTTTCTTT. Amino acid sequence: CASSAGGATPEAFF.

The chain employs TRBV25-1 and TRBJ1-4, with a possible D match to TRBD1 (6 bases). Germline CDR1 reads MGHDK; CDR2 reads SYGVNS. The CDR3 consists of 15 residues. V was trimmed by 3 bases and J by 5 bases, leaving 13 bases between them. As DNA, the CDR3 is TGTGCCAGCAGTGAGATGTCAGGGGTAAATGAAAAACTGTTTTTT. Amino acid sequence: CASSEMSGVNEKLFF.

The chain combines TRBV29-1 with TRBJ2-1; D gene uncertain. The CDR3 loop spans 12 amino acids. Trimming took off 4 bases at V and 5 bases at J, with 9 bases between the two ends. Germline loops: CDR1 SQVTM, CDR2 ANQGSEA. CDR3 DNA sequence: TGCAGCGTTGTTCAAGGTAACAATGAGCAGTTCTTC. Amino acid sequence: CSVVQGNNEQFF.

This sequence joins TRBV6-5 and TRBJ2-7; possible D gene TRBD2, 6 bases. Germline CDR1 is MNHEY and CDR2 is SVGAGI. The CDR3 loop spans 15 amino acids. The V gene lost 6 bases and the J gene lost 1 base, with 16 bases spanning the gap. The CDR3: CASSPDAGTSYEQYF. CDR3 DNA: TGTGCCAGCAGCCCAGATGCCGGGACTTCCTACGAGCAGTACTTC.

This clonotype was seen a handful of times. The V gene is TRBV12-3 or TRBV12-4, the J gene TRBJ2-5; D is unclear. The CDR3 contains 12 residues. V was trimmed by 2 bases and J by 3 bases, leaving 4 bases between them. The CDR3 DNA follows: TGTGCCAGCAGTTTACGGGAAGAGACCCAGTACTTC. The encoded protein is CASSLREETQYF.

The rearrangement uses TRBV5-5 and TRBJ2-3; D may be TRBD2 (5 bases). Between the trimmed V and J ends, which lost 0 bases and 6 bases, there was a span of 11 bases. Germline V CDR1 and CDR2: SGHKS, YYEKEE (reference sequence). This CDR3 spans 14 amino acids. The CDR3 DNA sequence: TGTGCCAGCAGCTTGGCGGGGTTCGGGGATACGCAGTATTTT. Translation: CASSLAGFGDTQYF.

The J gene is TRBJ2-1, the V gene TRBV27, with 11 bases that match TRBD2. Germline-derived CDR1 and CDR2 are MNHEY and SMNVEV (reference sequence). The CDR3 is made up of 16 amino acids. Trimming cost V 5 bases and J 9 bases; bases outside gene matches: 12. The CDR3 loop reads CASSQLAGARSGEQFF. The CDR3 nucleotides are TGTGCCAGCAGTCAACTAGCGGGAGCTCGTAGTGGTGAGCAGTTCTTC.

The J gene is TRBJ2-1, the V gene TRBV6-2 or TRBV6-3, with 15 bases lining up with TRBD2. With 4 bases clipped from V and 4 bases from J, the junction kept 2 bases outside the gene matches. This CDR3 contains 16 residues. CDR1 and CDR2 from the germline V gene are MNHEY and SVGEGT. CDR3 loop: CASSWTSGGEYNEQFF. CDR3 nucleotide sequence: TGTGCCAGCAGTTGGACTAGCGGGGGGGAATACAATGAGCAGTTCTTC.

The rearrangement joins TRBV11-2 to TRBJ2-1; the D gene is possibly TRBD2 (6 bases). CDR1 and CDR2 from the germline V gene are SGHAT and FQNNGV. CDR3 length equals 13 residues. Trimming removed 4 bases from V and 6 bases from J, with 10 bases in between. The CDR3 protein is CASSSGTRNEQFF. The CDR3 DNA sequence: TGTGCCAGCAGCTCCGGGACTCGCAATGAGCAGTTCTTC.

V and J are TRBV5-1 and TRBJ2-1, with D tentatively TRBD2 (5 bases). From germline, CDR1 is SGHRS and CDR2 YFSETQ. The CDR3 is made up of 13 amino acids. Trimming shortened V by 0 bases and J by 8 bases, and 9 bases separated the two germline ends. The DNA of the CDR3 is TGCGCCAGCAGCTTGGCGGGGTCGGATGAGCAGTTCTTC. Its protein is CASSLAGSDEQFF.

J is TRBJ2-1 and V is TRBV3-1, with TRBD1 matching over 11 bases. The CDR3 loop spans 15 amino acids. J was trimmed by 6 bases and V by 4 bases; bases with no gene match: 5. Germline CDR1 and CDR2: LGHDT and YNNKEL (reference sequence). The CDR3 DNA sequence: TGTGCCAGCAGCCTCCGGGACAGGGGGATCAATGAGCAGTTCTTC. Encoded protein: CASSLRDRGINEQFF.

This chain connects TRBV12-3 or TRBV12-4 to TRBJ2-7; 8 nucleotides match TRBD2. The CDR3 extends over 14 amino acids. The V and J ends lost 3 bases and 4 bases, in that order; junction bases with no gene match: 5. For the CDR3, the DNA is TGTGCCAGCAGTTTGTCGGGGGGGCGATACGAGCAGTACTTC. Protein: CASSLSGGRYEQYF.